This T cell receptor (beta chain) was sequenced during a study of T cell responses to AZD1222 COVID-19 vaccine. Study background: It was second doses at about 4 or about 12 weeks that were pooled.

For this clone: Its antigen is undetermined.

Study observations and caveats: Two doses of AZD1222 preceded a rise in Spike-specific TCR breadth and depth.

From germline, CDR1 is GTSNPN and CDR2 SVGIG (reference sequence). V lost 0 bases to trimming and J lost 8 bases, with 13 bases between them. CDR3 length: 14 residues. The assay was immunoSEQ multiplex PCR, and TCRdb's table has in-frame clones only and misses some. Of about 130,000 clones detected, approximately 94% appear once; the ten largest clones hold around 7%. V gene TRBV30 combines with J gene TRBJ1-4, with D unresolved. Source: peripheral blood, taken on day 0 of AZD1222 vaccination. The source of this sequence is an adult in good health. The CDR3: CAWSVGAQREKLFF. As DNA, the CDR3 is TGTGCCTGGAGTGTAGGCGCCCAAAGGGAAAAACTGTTTTTT.